This T cell receptor beta chain stems from a study of early T cells in non-severe SARS-CoV-2 infection. About the study: Sequencing was performed on bulk RNA from unsorted whole blood, leaving chains unpaired.

This clonotype came up many times. Germline CDR1 and CDR2: MNHEY and SMNVEV (reference sequence). V lost 2 bases, J lost 3 bases, and 8 bases lay in between. The CDR3 contains 13 residues. TCRdb re-called the 5' RACE reads with MiXCR, one entry per CDR3 protein. This sample carries tens of thousands of distinct CDR3 sequences, approximately 14% of them seen once, and the ten largest clones take less than 5%. This sequence was found in an adult who was a healthcare worker with PCR-confirmed SARS-CoV-2 infection or an uninfected control (not recorded which). The V call is TRBV27, the J call TRBJ2-7; no definite D call. The sample consisted of whole blood, taken at baseline. CDR3 region: CASSLRLLYEQYF. The DNA for the CDR3 is TGTGCCAGCAGTTTAAGACTCCTCTACGAGCAGTACTTC.